This TCR beta chain originates from a study of blood T cell repertoires in COVID-19 (TCRdb year 2020). Notes on the research overall: Samples from collaborators originated in the United States, Italy and Spain and spanned both the acute and convalescent phases of COVID-19. The samples were drawn from two sources: the first 160 participants of the ongoing ImmuneRACE study, and 950 to 1,500 subjects contributed by 6 global collaborators. HLA class I and class II types, where available, came from metadata supplied by the sample provider rather than from assay-based typing. The prospective study material was composed of cDNA or gDNA derived from T cells, B-cell-depleted T cells, or PBMCs. Nearly every sample came with metadata listing a de-identified subject ID, COVID-19 status, age in years and sex. The repertoires were released in a freely available public database intended as a resource for research on the immune response to SARS-CoV-2. Deeply sampled blood TCRbeta repertoires from subjects exposed to, actively infected with, or recovered from COVID-19 were included in the dataset.

CDR1 MDHEN and CDR2 SYDVKM are derived from the germline V gene. V drops 3 bases and J drops 3 bases, leaving 5 bases in between. The CDR3 holds 12 amino acids from the cysteine to the phenylalanine. Only CDR3 DNA is held: 36 bases, read in frame from base 1. Overall results and qualifications from the work: Clinical and demographic metadata were provided uncurated, with the amount varying by source and participant.

Remarks on this clone: The antigen it binds to is not known. No base quality values were provided; no much bigger clone lies one nucleotide off.

The collaborating institutions used their own protocols to collect whole blood in K2EDTA tubes. For TCRbeta analysis, collaborators shipped samples as frozen whole blood, isolated PBMCs, or DNA extracted from either of those sample types. TCRbeta CDR3 regions were amplified from genomic DNA by means of the immunoSEQ Assay, a bias-controlled multiplex PCR. The study's processing was this. Within the assay, amplification of reference gene primers was used to estimate how many nucleated cells each sample contained. Sequence reads were collapsed and filtered to measure the absolute abundance of every unique TCRbeta CDR3 rearrangement. For each sample, productive Simpson clonality was calculated as the square root of Simpson's diversity index over productive rearrangements. The table was pulled from immuneACCESS by TCRdb, which kept in-frame rearrangements only. Such tables lose some clones; where checked, under half of the loss comes from unresolved V genes, and the rest has no known cause. V, J and clone size are taken as reported in that table, and D and trimming were inferred from the DNA itself. The sample records a few hundred thousand clones, around 90% of which are singletons. The ten most abundant clones make up 2% to 3% of the sample.

Sequencing was performed on peripheral blood. The source is a man aged 18 to 30 with active or convalescent COVID-19. The chain is made from TRBV28 and TRBJ1-2, with the D segment identity uncertain. The bases read TGTGCCAGCAGTTTTGTAGACTATGGCTACACCTTC. It is translated as CASSFVDYGYTF.